The TCR beta chain under discussion was sequenced for a study of blood T cell repertoires in COVID-19. Study-level background: There were acute and convalescent COVID-19 samples, and they came from the United States, Italy and Spain. T cells, B-cell-depleted T cells, or PBMCs provided the cDNA or gDNA that served as material.

This CDR3 has 14 residues. Trimming took 2 bases from V and 7 from J, leaving 14 bases between them. Germline CDR1 MNHEY, CDR2 SVGAGI. Per the original methods: Estimates of nucleated cell counts were drawn from the amplification of reference gene primers. Sequencing was performed with immunoSEQ multiplex PCR; in TCRdb, only in-frame clones are kept and a portion is missing. Clonal size and the V and J genes are those of that table, whereas D and trimming came from the DNA. The sample holds around 120,000 clones, 90% seen once. Specimen: peripheral blood. The sequence was collected from a woman aged 60-75 years with COVID-19, enrolled during active disease. The chain uses TRBV6-5 and TRBJ1-1, with D maybe TRBD1 (6 bases). The CDR3 protein is CASSYQQGTGEAFF. DNA of the CDR3: TGTGCCAGCAGTTACCAACAGGGAACCGGTGAAGCTTTCTTT.